Reported below is one T cell receptor beta chain. No cognate antigen has been identified for it. Base qualities are not provided; no much larger clone lies one nucleotide away. The data are from a study of T cells in localized non-small cell lung cancer (dated by TCRdb to the early 2020s). Study-wide context: The study analyzed T cell repertoires of about 230 early-stage NSCLC patients, comparing tumors and uninvolved tumor-adjacent lungs. The cohort was made up of around 240 treatment-naive NSCLC patients whose localized lung tumors had been resected. A mean age of around 69 years was recorded for the NSCLC patients, of whom under 150 were male and 95 to 110 were female. Broad study findings and their caveats: Because multi-region sequencing of the tumors was not done, intratumor heterogeneity could not be ruled out. Because of the exploratory design, TCR variables were selected using unadjusted p-values without false-discovery rate correction. Higher blood T cell density associated with longer overall survival, while higher adjacent-lung clonality associated with shorter survival. A median of roughly 60 of the top 100 tumor clones were detected in paired uninvolved adjacent lung, and approximately 28 of these tumor clones were also found among the top 100 clones of the paired uninvolved adjacent lung. The highest T cell clonality was observed in uninvolved tumor-adjacent lung, where clonality exceeded that of tumor, suggesting that antigenic responses were more focused in uninvolved tumor-adjacent lung.

At diagnosis, peripheral blood, uninvolved tumor-adjacent lung and tumor were collected and were preserved as a mix of fresh-frozen and FFPE material. Blood samples were analyzed as peripheral blood mononuclear cells for TCR repertoire profiling. The immunoSEQ Assay was used to sequence TCR beta CDR3 regions from DNA. As for the original processing: T cell density was computed as TCR beta template counts normalized to usable DNA estimated by amplifying housekeeping genes. Using the preseqR package, richness was estimated by extrapolating to 120,000 templates for tissue samples and 400,000 templates for PBMC samples. Clonality was defined by subtracting Pielou's evenness from one. Differential abundance testing on productive amino-acid clonotypes, with a minimum total count of 5 and an alpha of 0.1, was used to identify tissue-enriched TCRs. The Jaccard Index and the Morisita Overlap Index were used to measure repertoire overlap between compartments. GLIPH grouped TCR beta CDR3s together with public tetramer-defined viral CDR3s, and a viral motif had to include at least three viral sequences and also show V-gene enrichment. TCRdb took this table from immuneACCESS and kept in-frame rearrangements with V and J called. Such tables lack part of the clones; where checked against another copy, unresolved V genes explain under half of the gap, and the rest is unexplained. Clone size and V and J calls were adopted from that table, with D and trimming inferred from the DNA. A total of over 65,000 clones appear in this sample, approximately 84% of them only once. Clones ranked in the top ten supply 1% to 1.5% of the sample.

The CDR3 measures 16 amino acids from cysteine to phenylalanine. The kept DNA is CDR3 alone, 48 bases in frame from the first base. CDR1 and CDR2, per the germline V gene, are MDHEN and SYDVKM. V trim: 6 bases; J trim: 10 bases; unmatched bases: 19. This TCR derives from a female donor at least 60 years old with stage I lung adenocarcinoma. The material was peripheral blood, obtained before any cancer treatment. The V gene is TRBV28 and the J gene is TRBJ2-5; 8 junctional bases match TRBD2. The DNA reads TGTGCCAGCAGCCACCCTTTCGGGAGGGCCGAGGTTATCCAGTACTTC. Protein translation: CASSHPFGRAEVIQYF. Joined to the reference TRBV28 and TRBJ2-5 proteins, this CDR3 gives the full variable domain: DVKVTQSSRYLVKRTGEKVFLECVQDMDHENMFWYRQDPGLGLRLIYFSYDVKMKEKGDIPEGYSVSREKKERFSLILESASTNQTSMYLCASSHPFGRAEVIQYFGPGTRLLVL.